This entry features one T cell receptor (beta chain) sequence. Its antigen is not known. The junction had 8 bases not matched to a gene; V was cut back by 4 bases and J by 6 bases. There are 14 residues in the CDR3. The germline V gene has CDR1 MNHNS and CDR2 SASEGT. The data were taken from a study of OX40 agonist ivuxolimab in advanced cancers. Study-wide context: The diagnoses of dose-escalation patients were hepatocellular carcinoma, melanoma, renal cell or head and neck cancer.

Sequencing used immunoSEQ multiplex PCR; TCRdb keeps in-frame clones, though not all of them. The data hold fewer than 120,000 clones, with around nine tenths observed a single time. Patients who had autoimmune disease history or got systemic immunosuppression were left out. Baseline was the first blood sampling point, followed by cycle 4 day 1 and cycle 7 day 1. Points from the study as a whole: Both CD4+ and CD8+ T cell populations in blood had undergone clonal expansion by week 6 at 0.1 to 3.0 mg/kg.

The receptor was derived from an adult with an advanced solid tumor such as melanoma, head and neck, liver or kidney cancer. This specimen was CD4+ or CD8+ T cells sorted from blood, taken in a trial of the OX40 agonist ivuxolimab. The chain employs TRBV6-1 and TRBJ2-7; the match to TRBD1 covers 8 bases. The CDR3 reads CASSARTGSSEQYF. The DNA of the CDR3 is TGTGCCAGCAGTGCAAGGACAGGGTCAAGCGAGCAGTACTTC.